The present TCR beta chain was sequenced within a study of T cells in Graves' hyperthyroidism and ophthalmopathy (dated by TCRdb to between 2019 and 2020). Regarding the study in general: Peripheral blood samples were taken at the time of initial diagnosis, prior to any treatment. Prospective prediction of ophthalmopathy was tested in an independent validation cohort of fewer than 20 hyperthyroidism patients and around 16 patients who later progressed to ophthalmopathy. To identify TCR V-J signatures that set the groups apart, the researchers used a discovery cohort of about a hundred patients, made up of fewer than 50 with Graves' ophthalmopathy and about 60 with stable Graves' hyperthyroidism. The paper describes TCR Vbeta CDR3 sequencing of 120 to 150 peripheral blood samples, made up of 43 ophthalmopathy patients, some 76 hyperthyroidism patients and about 17 progressor patients. In about 6 Graves' hyperthyroidism patients, the study also compared T-cell repertoires from thyroid tissue with T-cell repertoires from blood. For training and testing, the 80 to 100 patients in the discovery cohort were randomly divided in a 7:3 ratio. Once sampling was done, hyperthyroidism patients were given methimazole at a starting dose of 30 mg daily, whereas ophthalmopathy patients were given high-dose intravenous methylprednisolone. Study-level results and caveats: A 13 V-J signature model separated ophthalmopathy from stable hyperthyroidism, with 87.88% sensitivity and just under 84% specificity in cross-validation and 80%/75% in testing. Most expanded thyroid clonotypes (frequency above 0.001) were also found in blood, which suggests that blood repertoires may mirror thyroid immune responses. No statistical method was used to fix the sample size in advance, and group allocation was not hidden from the investigators. In validation, progression to ophthalmopathy was predicted by the model with almost 71% sensitivity and 72% to 85% specificity, a median of approximately 6.5 months before onset.

The TCR beta CDR3 regions were amplified from RNA transcripts. For the first round of RT-PCR on the TCR CDR3, the HTBI primer set was used together with the Qiagen OneStep RT-PCR kit. The libraries were constructed in a second round of multiplex PCR and then size-selected and purified. Sequencing of the libraries was done on an Illumina HiSeq2000 using paired-end 100 bp reads. As for the authors' bioinformatics: SOAPnuke was used to process the raw data, with reads discarded if the reads contained adapters or uncalled bases, had a mean Phred below 15, or lacked an exact constant-primer or identifier match. High-quality paired reads were merged using COPE v1.2.5, and each unique nucleotide sequence was defined as a clonotype. MiTCR v1.1 was used to align the clonotypes against IMGT TRBV, TRBD and TRBJ reference segments. The analysis was restricted to V-J combinations with a frequency above 0.0001, which together covered around 99% of the repertoires. The TCS score was defined as the ratio of F50 (clonal expansion) to E x V (chaos), calculated using BLOSUM62-based TCRdist between CDR3 peptides within each V-J. Welch's t-statistics and random forest reduced 500 to 650 V-J features to roughly 13, which were used in a naive Bayes classifier (R e1071). TCRdb reprocessing: public reads trimmed at Q25 with fastp, clones called with MiXCR, in-frame beta chains kept. CDR3 protein sequences are deduplicated, and each keeps its most common genes and DNA. The V and J calls were not made by the authors but by TCRdb's processing. Recorded for this sample are roughly 500,000 distinct CDR3 sequences; 16% of them occurred a single time. The ten most abundant clones make up about 29% of the sample.

From cysteine to phenylalanine, the CDR3 is 14 amino acids long. CDR3 DNA only is kept here, 42 bases in frame from base 1. V is cut by 4 bases and J by 2 bases, and the space between the germline ends is 9 bases. The germline V gene (reference sequence) provides CDR1 LNHDA and CDR2 SQIVND. To note about this clonotype: Its antigen remains undetermined. No per-base quality is available; no much larger clone lies one base away.

Ophthalmopathy patients had moderately to severely active disease, with a Clinical Activity Score of 3 or more, a NOSPECS grade of 4 or more, and a disease duration of less than 3 months. Any patient with an uncontrolled infection, another autoimmune disease, pregnancy or lactation was excluded. Diagnoses were established on the basis of clinical symptoms, serum thyroxine and TRAb, thyroid ultrasound, and orbital computed tomography. Ficoll-Paque density gradient centrifugation was used to isolate PBMCs from about 9 ml of fresh peripheral blood. Total RNA was extracted with Trizol reagent, and quality was checked on an Agilent 2100 Bioanalyzer.

Sequenced: blood. The sequence links TRBV19 to TRBJ1-5, with TRBD1 as a weak D call on 6 bases. The sequence came from a woman aged 30 to 39 with Graves' ophthalmopathy. DNA sequence: TGTGCCAGTAGTACGAGACAGGGCAATCAGCCCCAGCATTTT. Translated, this gives CASSTRQGNQPQHF. The CDR3, completed at both ends by the reference TRBV19 and TRBJ1-5 genes, gives the full variable domain DGGITQSPKYLFRKEGQNVTLSCEQNLNHDAMYWYRQDPGQGLRLIYYSQIVNDFQKGDIAEGYSVSREKKESFPLTVTSAQKNPTAFYLCASSTRQGNQPQHFGDGTRLSIL.